One sample yielded the 29 T cell receptor beta chains listed below, sequenced in a study of T cell repertoires in cytomegalovirus infection. One entry per CDR3 protein, called by TCRdb with MiXCR from the reads. This table has roughly 500,000 distinct CDR3 sequences, 11% appearing once. The material sequenced was PBMCs. The receptors come from a human donor in good health (CMV status not recorded). Some clones in this sample may be carry-over from other donors' samples.

There are many counts of this clonotype. The gene calls are TRBV11-2 and TRBJ1-5, with D maybe TRBD1 (5 bases). This CDR3 spans 14 amino acids. Trimming left V 1 base short and J 8 bases short, with 12 bases between. Per the germline V gene, CDR1 is SGHAT and CDR2 is FQNNGV. CDR3 region: CASSLGAGKKPQHF. The CDR3 nucleotides read TGTGCCAGCAGCTTAGGGGCAGGGAAGAAGCCCCAGCATTTT.

There are many counts of this clonotype. The chain carries TRBV5-1 and TRBJ2-1; no clear D. The CDR3 has 15 amino acids. Germline V gives CDR1 SGHRS, CDR2 YFSETQ. V lost 3 bases and J 8 bases, leaving 18 bases between the germline ends. The CDR3 loop is CASSSSGPPNDEQFF. Here the CDR3 DNA reads TGCGCCAGCAGCTCCTCCGGGCCGCCCAACGATGAGCAGTTCTTC.

This clonotype was recorded many times. CDR3 nucleotides: TGTGCCAGCAGCTCATCCCCGACGGGTGATCAGCCCCAGCATTTT. It encodes CASSSSPTGDQPQHF. The V gene is TRBV6-2 or TRBV6-3, the J gene TRBJ1-5; D is unclear. Germline CDR1 reads MNHEY; CDR2 reads SVGEGT. This CDR3 is 15 amino acids long. V lost 6 bases and J lost 5, with 17 bases in between.

The chain is built from TRBV3-1 and TRBJ2-3, with D uncertain. The CDR3 is 11 amino acids. Germline V CDR1 and CDR2: LGHDT, YNNKEL (reference sequence). The germline V and J ends were trimmed by 1 base and 12 bases, with 8 bases remaining between them. CDR3 sequence reads: CASSQGPRQYF. The CDR3, as DNA: TGTGCCAGCAGCCAAGGCCCCCGTCAGTATTTT.

Ten or more counts support this clonotype. The V and J genes are TRBV7-2 and TRBJ1-1; maybe TRBD1 (6 bases). The CDR3 consists of 15 residues. CDR1 is SGHTA, CDR2 FQGNSA, per germline. Trimming shortened V by 5 bases and J by 5 bases, and 18 bases separated the two germline ends. The CDR3 sequence is CASSPDRGGRTEAFF. Written as DNA, the CDR3 is TGTGCCAGCAGCCCGGACAGAGGGGGTAGGACTGAAGCTTTCTTT.

This clonotype was seen ten or more times. The gene calls are TRBV11-2 and TRBJ1-2; D unresolved. With 2 bases removed from V and 4 bases from J, the gap between germline ends came to 11 bases. This CDR3 has 14 amino acids. Germline CDR1 and CDR2: SGHAT and FQNNGV. CDR3 bases: TGTGCCAGCAGCTTAACACCCCCGCCCTATGGCTACACCTTC. It specifies CASSLTPPPYGYTF. Together with reference TRBV11-2 and TRBJ1-2, the CDR3 gives the full variable domain: EAGVAQSPRYKIIEKRQSVAFWCNPISGHATLYWYQQILGQGPKLLIQFQNNGVVDDSQLPKDRFSAERLKGVDSTLKIQPAKLEDSAVYLCASSLTPPPYGYTFGSGTRLTVV.

The rearrangement links TRBV3-1 to TRBJ1-2; D is perhaps TRBD1 (6 bases). Per the germline V gene, CDR1 is LGHDT and CDR2 is YNNKEL (reference sequence). The CDR3 has 14 amino acids. V was shortened by 0 bases and J by 4 bases, with 9 bases between the two germline ends. The CDR3 is CASSQDPGAYGYTF. The DNA for the CDR3 is TGTGCCAGCAGCCAAGATCCAGGGGCCTATGGCTACACCTTC. The variable domain in full, completed from reference TRBV3-1 and TRBJ1-2, reads DTAVSQTPKYLVTQMGNDKSIKCEQNLGHDTMYWYKQDSKKFLKIMFSYNNKELIINETVPNRFSPKSPDKAHLNLHINSLELGDSAVYFCASSQDPGAYGYTFGSGTRLTVV.

This clonotype was counted between two and nine times. The genes are TRBV5-6 and TRBJ1-2; TRBD1 matches 12 bases. The J segment lost 4 bases and the V segment lost 3 bases, leaving 13 bases of the junction unmatched. The germline V gene has CDR1 SGHDT and CDR2 YYEEEE. The CDR3 extends over 18 amino acids. The CDR3 DNA is TGTGCCAGCAGCTCCGGATTGGGACAGGGGGCCTTATTCTATGGCTACACCTTC. This gives the protein CASSSGLGQGALFYGYTF.

In its sample, this clonotype was seen many times. The genes are TRBV11-1 and TRBJ2-1, with a possible D match to TRBD2 (5 bases). The CDR3 is 15 residues long. V was shortened by 5 bases and J by 2 bases, with 13 bases between the two germline ends. CDR1 and CDR2 (germline): SGHAT, FQDESV (reference sequence). The CDR3 DNA reads TGTGCCAGCAGCCCAACTAGAACTCCCTACAATGAGCAGTTCTTC. This codes for CASSPTRTPYNEQFF. The complete variable domain, with remaining parts taken from reference TRBV11-1 and TRBJ2-1, reads EAEVAQSPRYKITEKSQAVAFWCDPISGHATLYWYRQILGQGPELLVQFQDESVVDDSQLPKDRFSAERLKGVDSTLKIQPAELGDSAMYLCASSPTRTPYNEQFFGPGTRLTVL.

In this sample, this clonotype turned up many times. V usage is TRBV11-3 and J usage is TRBJ1-1; tentatively, D is TRBD1 (6 bases). The V and J ends lost 3 bases and 2 bases respectively, with 13 bases between them. Per the germline V gene, CDR1 is SGHNT and CDR2 is YENEEA. The CDR3 length is 15 residues. In DNA form, the CDR3 reads TGTGCCAGCAGCTTTGGAGGGGGGAAAAACACTGAAGCTTTCTTT. This encodes CASSFGGGKNTEAFF.

The J gene is TRBJ2-2, the V gene TRBV20-1, with D maybe TRBD1 (5 bases). The CDR3 totals 14 residues. Trimming took off 1 base at V and 6 bases at J, with 12 bases between the two ends. Germline loops: CDR1 DFQATT, CDR2 SNEGSKA (reference sequence). Written as DNA, the CDR3 is TGCAGTGCTAGAGGGGTAGGGGATGCCGGGGAGCTGTTTTTT. Translating gives CSARGVGDAGELFF.

This clonotype was recorded at least ten times. The V and J genes are TRBV7-8 and TRBJ1-2; 7 bases are a match to TRBD1. This CDR3 comprises 14 residues. J gave up 7 bases and V 0 bases, and 5 bases lay outside the gene matches. Germline loops: CDR1 SGHVS, CDR2 FQNEAQ. The CDR3 protein is CASSLAGGGGGYTF. The CDR3 coding sequence is TGTGCCAGCAGCTTAGCAGGGGGCGGGGGTGGCTACACCTTC.

This clonotype was picked up many times. The V call is TRBV7-8, the J call TRBJ2-3, with a tentative D call TRBD2 (6 bases). The CDR3 is 14 residues long. The V gene lost 2 bases and the J gene lost 7 bases, with 13 bases spanning the gap. CDR1 and CDR2 (germline): SGHVS, FQNEAQ. The chain's CDR3 is CASSLTGVENTQYF. The CDR3 DNA follows: TGTGCCAGCAGCTTAACGGGGGTAGAAAATACGCAGTATTTT. Together with reference TRBV7-8 and TRBJ2-3, the CDR3 gives the full variable domain: GAGVSQSPRYKVAKRGQDVALRCDPISGHVSLFWYQQALGQGPEFLTYFQNEAQLDKSGLPSDRFFAERPEGSVSTLKIQRTQQEDSAVYLCASSLTGVENTQYFGPGTRLTVL.

This clonotype was detected many times. The chain employs TRBV29-1 and TRBJ2-5; 14 bases fit TRBD2. This CDR3 comprises 17 residues. Unmatched junction bases numbered 7, after V lost 0 bases and J lost 4 bases. The V gene's germline CDR1 is SQVTM and CDR2 ANQGSEA. The CDR3 region is CSVEDRTSGRRGETQYF. CDR3 bases: TGCAGCGTTGAAGACCGGACTAGCGGGAGGAGGGGAGAGACCCAGTACTTC.

This sequence joins TRBV23-1 and TRBJ2-7, with D maybe TRBD2 (6 bases). TRBV23-1 is identified as an open reading frame with a role that is uncertain. The germline V and J ends were trimmed by 1 base and 3 bases, with 13 bases remaining between them. The CDR3 extends over 15 amino acids. CDR3 sequence reads: CASSQFYTEGYEQYF. CDR3 nucleotides: TGCGCCAGCAGTCAATTTTATACGGAGGGCTACGAGCAGTACTTC.

This chain joins TRBV5-1 and TRBJ2-1; D unclear. V dropped 4 bases and J dropped 5 bases, with 7 bases sitting between them. Germline assignment: CDR1 SGHRS and CDR2 YFSETQ. This CDR3 comprises 12 residues. CDR3 DNA sequence: TGCGCCAGCAGCGGCGCAGACAATGAGCAGTTCTTC. It codes for CASSGADNEQFF.

In its sample, this clonotype was seen a few times. The chain joins TRBV5-8 to TRBJ2-7; 11 nucleotides align to TRBD2. Losses at the gene ends were 2 bases for V and 3 bases for J; bases not matched to a gene: 1. The CDR3 sequence is 14 residues long. CDR1 SGHTS and CDR2 YDEGEE come from the germline V gene. CDR3 DNA: TGTGCCAGCAGCTTTCTAGCGGGGGGCTACGAGCAGTACTTC. Translated: CASSFLAGGYEQYF.

There are many counts of this clonotype. This chain links TRBV12-5 with TRBJ1-2, with D uncertain. CDR3 size: 15 residues. The V gene lost 6 bases and the J gene lost 3 bases, with 17 bases spanning the gap. The germline V gene encodes CDR1 LGHNT and CDR2 FRNRAP. CDR3 sequence reads: CASGRGGVPHYGYTF. CDR3 bases: TGTGCTAGTGGCCGTGGCGGGGTACCCCACTATGGCTACACCTTC.

The chain has TRBV20-1 and TRBJ2-1, with 13 bases aligning to TRBD2. Trimming cost V 5 bases and J 7 bases; bases outside gene matches: 11. The CDR3 contains 16 residues. Germline CDR1 reads DFQATT; CDR2 reads SNEGSKA (reference sequence). CDR3 DNA sequence: TGCAGTGCTGACCCGGATACTAGCGGGAGGGCTAATGAGCAGTTCTTC. Translated: CSADPDTSGRANEQFF.

This clonotype was detected many times. V is TRBV28 and J is TRBJ2-7; tentative D call: TRBD1 (6 bases). There are 16 residues in the CDR3. V was shortened by 4 bases and J by 3 bases, with 19 bases between the two germline ends. Germline values: CDR1 MDHEN, CDR2 SYDVKM. This CDR3 is CASSSIDRTHDYEQYF. CDR3 sequence (DNA): TGTGCCAGCAGTTCAATAGACAGGACCCATGACTACGAGCAGTACTTC.

This clonotype was recorded many times. V gene TRBV5-6 combines with J gene TRBJ2-3; tentatively, D is TRBD2 (6 bases). V lost 3 bases to trimming and J lost 5 bases, with 13 bases between them. Per the germline V gene, CDR1 is SGHDT and CDR2 is YYEEEE. The CDR3 covers 14 residues. The CDR3 sequence is CASSWGSGVDTQYF. The CDR3 DNA follows: TGTGCCAGCAGCTGGGGGTCGGGGGTAGATACGCAGTATTTT.

This clonotype showed up many times. This chain links TRBV2 with TRBJ2-7, with TRBD1 as a possible D gene (6 bases). Looked up from germline, CDR1 is SNHLY and CDR2 is FYNNEI. Trimming pared 3 bases from V and 3 bases from J, leaving 12 bases between. The CDR3 length is 14 residues. Here the CDR3 reads CASSEGAGVYEQYF. CDR3 coding DNA: TGTGCCAGCAGTGAGGGGGCAGGGGTCTACGAGCAGTACTTC.

This clonotype showed up many times. The genes are TRBV2 and TRBJ2-7; perhaps TRBD1 as D (6 bases). The CDR3 has 12 amino acids. Germline V gives CDR1 SNHLY, CDR2 FYNNEI. V dropped 8 bases and J dropped 4 bases, with 12 bases sitting between them. The CDR3 sequence: CASGGSRYEQYF. The CDR3 bases are TGTGCCAGCGGGGGCAGTAGGTACGAGCAGTACTTC.

This clonotype was observed many times. The chain carries TRBV6-2 or TRBV6-3 and TRBJ2-6, with D unclear. Between the trimmed V and J ends, which lost 7 bases and 0 bases, there was a span of 13 bases. CDR3 length: 16 residues. CDR1 and CDR2 (germline): MNHEY, SVGEGT. The DNA of the CDR3 is TGTGCCAGCAACCAGGCCCATACCTCTGGGGCCAACGTCCTGACTTTC. This gives the protein CASNQAHTSGANVLTF.

The sample holds many counts of this clonotype. The chain carries TRBV5-1 and TRBJ2-3, with no clear D. V lost 0 bases to trimming and J lost 2 bases, with 10 bases between them. Germline CDR1 and CDR2: SGHRS and YFSETQ. The CDR3 is 15 residues long. The CDR3 reads CASSLGRLSTDTQYF. CDR3 in DNA: TGCGCCAGCAGCTTGGGACGGCTCTCCACAGATACGCAGTATTTT.

This clonotype was observed a handful of times. The genes are TRBV20-1 and TRBJ1-2, with D uncertain. The CDR3 spans 13 residues. Trimming shortened V by 2 bases and J by 1 base, and 8 bases separated the two germline ends. The germline V gene encodes CDR1 DFQATT and CDR2 SNEGSKA (reference sequence). CDR3 protein: CSARRRSNYGYTF. The CDR3 DNA follows: TGCAGTGCTAGAAGGAGGAGTAACTATGGCTACACCTTC.

This clonotype has at least ten counts. The chain is built from TRBV19 and TRBJ2-1, with 7 bases identical to TRBD1. The V gene's germline CDR1 is LNHDA and CDR2 SQIVND (reference sequence). The CDR3 extends over 17 amino acids. V lost 4 bases, J lost 1 base, and 10 bases stayed unmatched. This chain's CDR3 is CASSTSEQGISYNEQFF. CDR3 nucleotides: TGTGCCAGTAGTACCTCCGAACAGGGGATTTCCTACAATGAGCAGTTCTTC.

J is TRBJ2-1 and V is TRBV5-4; D gene unclear. The ends were cut back, 2 bases at V and 6 bases at J, with 12 bases in the middle. The CDR3 length is 14 residues. CDR1 is SGHNT and CDR2 is YYREEE in the germline V gene (reference sequence). For the CDR3, the DNA is TGTGCCAGCAGCTTTGACGTCCCCACCAATGAGCAGTTCTTC. It yields the protein CASSFDVPTNEQFF.

This clonotype was counted a few times. The J gene is TRBJ1-2, the V gene TRBV29-1, with 7 bases identical to TRBD1. Losses at the gene ends were 6 bases for V and 4 bases for J; bases not matched to a gene: 8. There are 13 residues in the CDR3. The germline V gene encodes CDR1 SQVTM and CDR2 ANQGSEA. The CDR3 protein is CSVEGAATYGYTF. The DNA for the CDR3 is TGCAGCGTGGAGGGGGCAGCTACCTATGGCTACACCTTC.